This TCR beta chain was retrieved from a study of blood T cell repertoires in COVID-19. Sequencing used immunoSEQ multiplex PCR; TCRdb keeps in-frame clones, though not all of them. The sample comprises 300,000 to 450,000 clones, about 87% of which are singletons, and roughly 2% rests with the top ten. Germline loops: CDR1 KGHSH, CDR2 LQKENI. CDR3 size: 15 residues. Deletions cut 0 bases from V and 5 bases from J, with 10 bases between. Those who participated ranged in age from roughly 18 to 89 years and resided in 20 to 25 US areas. V and J are TRBV18 and TRBJ2-2; a weak D match, TRBD2 (6 bases). This TCR came from a man in his forties or fifties in a cohort exposed to, infected with or recovered from COVID-19 (not recorded which). The sequencing input was PBMCs or T cells enriched from blood (not recorded which). Written as DNA, the CDR3 is TGTGCCAGCTCACCACCGAGACTAGATACCGGGGAGCTGTTTTTT. It encodes CASSPPRLDTGELFF.